The rows below give T cell receptor beta chains drawn from one sample of a study of blood T cells in healthy people across ages. MiXCR was run by TCRdb on the 5' RACE reads, yielding one entry per CDR3 protein. The sample lists around 1.5 million distinct CDR3 sequences; roughly 40% were seen once. Sequencing used blood. Every receptor here comes from a woman aged 18-29 years in good health. Both conserved end residues are part of each CDR3.

cdr3_aa j_call v_call
CASTSQGEQYF TRBJ2-7 TRBV12-3/TRBV12-4
CASSDAGTGSYEQYF TRBJ2-7 TRBV9
CASSLRADSWYEQYF TRBJ2-7 TRBV5-1
CASRVTTEAFF TRBJ1-1 TRBV6-1
CASSLQDSQETQYF TRBJ2-5 TRBV18
CASTNSGTGSHYGYTF TRBJ1-2 TRBV6-1
CASTGQLEPDTQYF TRBJ2-3 TRBV12-3/TRBV12-4
CSAYFGQYNSPLHF TRBJ1-6 TRBV20-1
CASRRTGEDTEAFF TRBJ1-1 TRBV6-6
CASSLTALYNEQFF TRBJ2-1 TRBV7-3
CASSDPGYAEAFF TRBJ1-1 TRBV25-1
CASRLDSSYEQYF TRBJ2-7 TRBV28
CASSQTVRLAGANEQYF - TRBV14
CSARSQGGRYEQYF TRBJ2-7 TRBV20-1
CASSFSDRGGTEAFF TRBJ1-1 TRBV7-9
CASSSPRYNEQYF - TRBV11-2
CASSPRDRGYEQFF TRBJ2-1 TRBV6-5
CASSDLATGELFF TRBJ2-2 TRBV12-3/TRBV12-4
CSAHTENYGYTF TRBJ1-2 TRBV20-1
CSARSGGQGWYGYTF TRBJ1-2 TRBV20-1
CASGQGPYNSPLHF TRBJ1-6 TRBV7-6
CSARVVKGATNEKLFF TRBJ1-4 TRBV20-1
CASSLGGSGGEQYF TRBJ2-7 TRBV7-9
CASSFNRGPNYGYTF TRBJ1-2 TRBV12-3/TRBV12-4
CASSYFEGGEQYF - TRBV6-5
CSAGPPNTGELFF TRBJ2-2 TRBV20-1
CASSGPKQPQHF TRBJ1-5 TRBV6-2/TRBV6-3
CASRKGTDQSYGYTF TRBJ1-2 TRBV25-1
CASNKRRDNQPQHF TRBJ1-5 TRBV28
CAISDSGTSGYEQYF - TRBV10-3
CASSERDRPNYGYTF TRBJ1-2 TRBV6-1
CATSDEDPSDTQYF TRBJ2-3 TRBV24-1
CATSRDLANEKLFF TRBJ1-4 TRBV15
CASSTSTHYEQYF TRBJ2-7 TRBV28
CASSYGFVNTEAFF TRBJ1-1 TRBV6-5
CASSYPRGGGSTEAFF TRBJ1-1 TRBV6-6
CASSQNRGGDTEAFF TRBJ1-1 TRBV4-1
CASSYSIGTGASGANVLTF TRBJ2-6 TRBV6-2/TRBV6-3
CASSVGGGLNTGAFF TRBJ1-1 TRBV9
CASSPVIGTEGYTF TRBJ1-2 TRBV18
CASSQENRPNVLTF TRBJ2-6 TRBV4-1
CASSFSRTSGGSTDTQYF TRBJ2-3 TRBV28
CASSQDTGGIYEQYF TRBJ2-7 TRBV4-1
CASSLQGIDGYTF TRBJ1-2 TRBV5-5
CASSQDWASGGASSYNEQFF TRBJ2-1 TRBV4-2
CASSQTGRNPNYGYTF TRBJ1-2 TRBV14
CASSLSETQFF TRBJ2-1 TRBV11-2
CASSLTGTSGANVLTF TRBJ2-6 TRBV7-9
CASSVESVGDTQYF TRBJ2-3 TRBV9